This T cell receptor (beta chain) appears in the sequencing data of a study of CD8+CD57+ T cells in acquired aplastic anemia. About the research overall: Across the sorted CD4+ and CD8+ cells, DNA amounts averaged about 3 ug. Study-level points and caveats: Patients and controls had CD8+ Simpson's diversity values that were not significantly distinct.

TCR beta VDJ and CDR3 were profiled, and genomic DNA was the template. A single record per CDR3 protein comes from TCRdb applying MiXCR to the reads. The sample lists about 170,000 distinct CDR3 sequences, 50% to 75% seen once, with 45% in the top ten. V dropped 1 base and J dropped 2; count of bases not matched to a gene: 7. The CDR3 is 16 residues long. In germline, CDR1 is SGHTA, CDR2 FQGNSA. This clonotype has at least ten counts. Its antigen remains unidentified. This receptor was taken from a human donor in good health. The sequencing input was sorted CD4+, CD8+, or CD8+CD57+ T cells (not recorded which) from PBMCs. This chain joins TRBV7-2 and TRBJ2-7, with TRBD2 matching 8 bases. This CDR3 is CASSLDGREGPYEQYF. CDR3 bases: TGTGCCAGCAGCTTAGACGGACGGGAGGGGCCCTACGAGCAGTACTTC.